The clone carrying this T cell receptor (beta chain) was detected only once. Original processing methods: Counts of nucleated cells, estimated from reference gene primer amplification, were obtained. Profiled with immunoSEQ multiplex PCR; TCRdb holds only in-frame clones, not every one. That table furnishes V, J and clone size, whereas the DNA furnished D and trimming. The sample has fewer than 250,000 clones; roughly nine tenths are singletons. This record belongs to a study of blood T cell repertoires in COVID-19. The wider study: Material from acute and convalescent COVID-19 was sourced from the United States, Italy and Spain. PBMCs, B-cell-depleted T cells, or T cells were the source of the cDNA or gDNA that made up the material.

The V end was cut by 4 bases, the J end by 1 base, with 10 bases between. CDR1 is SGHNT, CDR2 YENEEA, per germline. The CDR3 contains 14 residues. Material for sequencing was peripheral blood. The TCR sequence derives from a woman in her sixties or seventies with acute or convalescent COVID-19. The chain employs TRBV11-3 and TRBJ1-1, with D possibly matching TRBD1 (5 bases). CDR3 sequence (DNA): TGTGCCAGCAGCTATGGGGGGTCGAACACTGAAGCTTTCTTT. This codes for CASSYGGSNTEAFF.